Included here is one T cell receptor beta chain sequence, with context. The data derive from a study of graft-versus-host responses after intestinal transplantation. Libraries were prepared by immunoSEQ multiplex PCR; TCRdb keeps only in-frame clonotypes and omits some of them. Of some 70,000 clones listed, roughly 92% are singletons. This receptor was obtained from a human patient who received an intestinal transplant, so some T cells may come from the graft donor. Sequencing was performed on bone marrow, taken 700 to 750 days after intestinal transplantation.

For the CDR3, the DNA is TGTGCCAGCAGCCAAGTCCAGGGATGGGGGGATCAGTCTGGAAACACCATATATTTT. Protein product: CASSQVQGWGDQSGNTIYF. The chain employs TRBV14 and TRBJ1-3; D might be TRBD1 (5 bases). The ends were cut back, 1 base at V and 1 base at J, with 20 bases in the middle. CDR3 length: 19 residues. Per germline, CDR1 SGHDN and CDR2 FVKESK.